This T cell receptor beta chain is from a study of PD-L1 blockade in urothelial cancer. Turning to the study itself: Median T cell yield per blood sample was some 140,000 cells.

To note about this clone: Its antigen remains unknown.

V shed 1 base and J 10 bases; nucleotides not matched to a gene: 13. Germline V gene lookup returns CDR1 SGHNT and CDR2 YYREEE (reference sequence). The CDR3 spans 16 residues. Described time point: pretreatment peripheral blood. The diagnosis in patients was locally advanced or metastatic urothelial carcinoma. Study results and caveats: Tumor-associated blood clones were expanded more by durable-benefit patients at 3 weeks.

In each PCR, synthetic TCR analog templates were spiked in. Assay used: immunoSEQ multiplex PCR; TCRdb lists only in-frame clones, some missing. Here the sample spans tens of thousands of clones, 75% to 90% being singletons. The TCR sequence derives from a man between 65 and 85 years old with urothelial cancer. The sequencing here drew on PBMCs, taken around atezolizumab (anti-PD-L1) treatment. The chain employs TRBV5-4 and TRBJ2-2; the match to TRBD2 covers 7 bases. DNA of the CDR3: TGTGCCAGCAGCTTGAGCGGGGCGGCTTCTAGGCTGGAGCTGTTTTTT. It yields the protein CASSLSGAASRLELFF.